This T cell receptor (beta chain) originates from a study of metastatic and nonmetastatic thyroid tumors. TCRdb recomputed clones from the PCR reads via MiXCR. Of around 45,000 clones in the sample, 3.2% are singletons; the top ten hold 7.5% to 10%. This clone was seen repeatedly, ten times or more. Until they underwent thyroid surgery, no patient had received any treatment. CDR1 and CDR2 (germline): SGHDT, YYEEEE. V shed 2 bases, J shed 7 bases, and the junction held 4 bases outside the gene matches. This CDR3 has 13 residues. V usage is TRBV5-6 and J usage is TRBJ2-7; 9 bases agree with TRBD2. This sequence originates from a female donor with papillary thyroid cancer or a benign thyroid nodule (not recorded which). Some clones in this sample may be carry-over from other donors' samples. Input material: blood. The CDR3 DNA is TGTGCCAGCAGCTTTCGCCTAGCGGGGGAGCAGTACTTC. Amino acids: CASSFRLAGEQYF.